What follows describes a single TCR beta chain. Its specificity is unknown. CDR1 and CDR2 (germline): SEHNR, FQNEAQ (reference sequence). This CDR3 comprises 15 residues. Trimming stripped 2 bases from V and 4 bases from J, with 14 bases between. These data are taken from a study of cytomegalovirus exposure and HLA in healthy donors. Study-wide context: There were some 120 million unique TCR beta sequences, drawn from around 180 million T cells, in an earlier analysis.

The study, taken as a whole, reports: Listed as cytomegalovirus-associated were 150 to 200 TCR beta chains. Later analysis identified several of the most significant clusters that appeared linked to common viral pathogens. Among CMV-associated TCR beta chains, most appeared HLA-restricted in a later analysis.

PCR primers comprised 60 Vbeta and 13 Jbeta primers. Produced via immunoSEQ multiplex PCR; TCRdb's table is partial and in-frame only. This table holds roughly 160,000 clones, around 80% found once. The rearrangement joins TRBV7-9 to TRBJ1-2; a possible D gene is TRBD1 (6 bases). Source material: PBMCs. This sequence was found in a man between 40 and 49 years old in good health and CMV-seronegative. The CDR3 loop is CASSLSVRGIYGYTF. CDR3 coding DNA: TGTGCCAGCAGCTTATCGGTGAGGGGGATCTATGGCTACACCTTC.